The sample holds one count of the clone carrying this T cell receptor (beta chain). Its antigen is still unknown. The data were produced by immunoSEQ multiplex PCR, yet TCRdb's version contains in-frame clones alone and is incomplete. The sample includes around 100,000 clones, 80% of them seen just once. The data stem from a study of Ad26.COV2.S vaccination and SARS-CoV-2 variants. Study-wide findings and caveats: Substantial post-vaccination breadth of spike-specific CD8+ and CD4+ T cell responses was reported. Whether participants received vaccine or placebo, their non-spike TCR breadth was similar. Participants in the vaccine arm had higher spike-specific TCR breadth; placebo recipients had lower.

This CDR3 region has 15 residues. Germline V gene data show CDR1 as MNHEY and CDR2 as SMNVEV (reference sequence). The V and J ends lost 4 bases and 2 bases respectively, with 14 bases between them. The V call is TRBV27, the J call TRBJ2-5; D gene unclear. This TCR was recovered from a human donor who had recovered from COVID-19. This specimen was peripheral blood, taken after recovery from COVID-19. The CDR3 bases are TGTGCCAGCAGTTCCCAGTCTTCAGGACAAGAGACCCAGTACTTC. As protein: CASSSQSSGQETQYF.